This T cell receptor beta chain was sequenced in a study of T cell responses to AZD1222 COVID-19 vaccine. As to this clone: Its antigen is not known.

Sequencing used immunoSEQ multiplex PCR; TCRdb keeps in-frame clones, though not all of them. In the table there are 70,000 to 75,000 clones, over 60% of which are singletons. General study results and limits: The donors showed a predominance of white British ancestry and of females, with possible underestimation of clonal diversity. Within unmutated variant regions lay the reported targets of nearly half of spike-specific TCRs.

Trimming cost V 5 bases and J 0 bases, with 18 bases left between them. Germline V lookup: CDR1 SGHNT, CDR2 YYREEE (reference sequence). The CDR3 spans 16 residues. The chain employs TRBV5-4 and TRBJ2-7; D may match TRBD1 or TRBD2 (5 bases each). The receptor was derived from an adult who received the AZD1222 COVID-19 vaccine. Sequencing was performed on peripheral blood, taken 28 days after the second AZD1222 dose. CDR3 DNA: TGTGCCAGCAGGGTGGGCCGGGACGGCACCTCCTACGAGCAGTACTTC. This codes for CASRVGRDGTSYEQYF.